One and the same sample provided the 6 T cell receptor beta chains below, sequenced in a study of cytomegalovirus exposure and HLA in healthy donors. It was with 60 Vbeta and 13 Jbeta primers that the PCR ran. Assay used: immunoSEQ multiplex PCR; TCRdb lists only in-frame clones, some missing. The table records under 150,000 clones, roughly 84% of them present only once. The source material was PBMCs. These receptors were collected from a man aged 45 to 65 in good health and CMV-seronegative.

The V and J genes are TRBV5-1 and TRBJ2-7; TRBD2 is a possible D gene (6 bases). The CDR3 is 15 amino acids. The germline gives CDR1 SGHRS, CDR2 YFSETQ. Trimming removed 4 bases at V and 0 bases at J, with 14 bases between. The CDR3 region has the DNA TGCGCCAGCAGCCCCGGCGGGACTCGCTCCTACGAGCAGTACTTC. Translation gives CASSPGGTRSYEQYF.

About this clone: One junction end does not reproduce the germline sequence, and a read error may be involved. The chain uses TRBV18 and TRBJ1-6, with D possibly being TRBD1 (5 bases). This CDR3 spans 17 amino acids. Germline V gene sequence: CDR1 KGHSH, CDR2 LQKENI. The CDR3 DNA is TGTGCCAGTTCACCACCAGGTTACGGGGGTTTTAATTCACCCCTCCACTTT. This sequence encodes CASSPPGYGGFNSPLHF.

The rearrangement uses TRBV27 and TRBJ2-1, with a possible D match to TRBD2 (5 bases). The V and J ends lost 5 bases and 0 bases respectively, with 11 bases between them. The CDR3 length is 15 residues. Per the germline V gene, CDR1 is MNHEY and CDR2 is SMNVEV (reference sequence). The CDR3 loop reads CASSGSVSSYNEQFF. The CDR3 DNA reads as TGTGCCAGCAGTGGTAGCGTGAGCTCCTACAATGAGCAGTTCTTC.

This chain joins TRBV5-4 and TRBJ1-3, with D possibly being TRBD1 (6 bases). Trimming shortened V by 4 bases and J by 4 bases, and 12 bases separated the two germline ends. The CDR3 loop spans 14 amino acids. Germline CDR1 and CDR2: SGHNT and YYREEE (reference sequence). The DNA of the CDR3 is TGTGCCAGCAGCGCCTCAGGGGCGGGAAACACCATATATTTT. Translated, it gives CASSASGAGNTIYF.

This clone has just one count. The V and J genes are TRBV9 and TRBJ2-7; 9 positions match TRBD2. The junction had 8 bases not matched to a gene; V was cut back by 6 bases and J by 4 bases. Germline V lookup: CDR1 SGDLS, CDR2 YYNGEE. This CDR3 region has 14 residues. CDR3 in DNA: TGTGCCAGCACTCCCGGGACTAGCCAGTACGAGCAGTACTTC. This sequence encodes CASTPGTSQYEQYF.

The chain joins TRBV6-5 to TRBJ1-1, with a possible D match to TRBD1 (5 bases). The germline V gene encodes CDR1 MNHEY and CDR2 SVGAGI. The V and J ends lost 5 bases and 0 bases respectively, with 13 bases between them. The CDR3 runs to 15 residues. CDR3 amino acids: CASSPWRGMNTEAFF. The CDR3 bases are TGTGCCAGCAGTCCGTGGAGGGGCATGAACACTGAAGCTTTCTTT.